This is a list of T cell receptor beta chains from one sample in a study of blood T cell repertoires in COVID-19. Generated by immunoSEQ multiplex PCR, the TCRdb table keeps only in-frame clones and is missing some. The table has 200,000 to 300,000 clones, about nine tenths seen once. Sequencing used peripheral blood. The receptors were sampled from a woman between 35 and 50 years old with acute or convalescent COVID-19. Each CDR3 is given with its conserved first and last residue. A D gene is named only where the DNA matches it firmly. Expanded clones are given a class, and other clones once, few, many or no size at all.

TRBJ2-2 TRBV10-2 TRBD2 . TGCGCCAGCAGATCCTTAGCGGGGGCATACACCGGGGAGCTGTTTTTT CASRSLAGAYTGELFF
TRBJ2-4 TRBV10-2 . . TGCGCCAGCAGTGTGGACAGAAACATTCAGTACTTC CASSVDRNIQYF
TRBJ2-5 TRBV2 TRBD2 . TGTGCCAGCAGTTCGACTAGCGGGGGAAGAGGGACCCAGTACTTC CASSSTSGGRGTQYF
TRBJ2-5 TRBV18 . . TGTGCCAGCTCACCACGCCTCGGGGAGACCCAGTACTTC CASSPRLGETQYF
TRBJ2-2 TRBV9 TRBD1 . TGTGCCAGCAGCGGGACAGGGGACACCGGGGAGCTGTTTTTT CASSGTGDTGELFF
TRBJ1-2 TRBV6-5 . few TGTGCCAGCAGTTTTTCGGCGTCAGGATATGGCTACACCTTC CASSFSASGYGYTF
TRBJ1-5 TRBV11-2 . . TGTGCCAGCAGCTTTGGAGGGCTGGGTCAGCCCCAGCATTTT CASSFGGLGQPQHF
TRBJ2-3 TRBV5-1 TRBD2 . TGCGCCAGCAGCTCGGGACTAGCGGGGGGGCGCACAGATACGCAGTATTTT CASSSGLAGGRTDTQYF
TRBJ1-6 TRBV6-6 TRBD1 . TGTGCCAGCAGTACCCTACAGGGGGCAGGATCACCCCTCCACTTT CASSTLQGAGSPLHF
TRBJ1-5 TRBV12-3/TRBV12-4 . . TGTGCCAGCAGACAGGGTCGGGATCAGCCCCAGCATTTT CASRQGRDQPQHF
TRBJ1-1 TRBV6-5 TRBD1 . TGTGCCAGCAGACAGGGGGCCGAATCCACTGAAGCTTTCTTT CASRQGAESTEAFF
TRBJ1-6 TRBV4-1 . . TGCGCCAGCAGCTTACTCTATAATTCACCCCTCCACTTT CASSLLYNSPLHF
TRBJ1-4 TRBV4-1 TRBD1 . TGCGCCAGCAGCCAGCTAATCCGGGACAGGGGGGCGGATGATGAAAAACTGTTTTTT CASSQLIRDRGADDEKLFF
TRBJ1-2 TRBV6-1 . . TGTGCCAGCAGTGAAACCTACAGGGAGGGCTTC CASSETYREGF